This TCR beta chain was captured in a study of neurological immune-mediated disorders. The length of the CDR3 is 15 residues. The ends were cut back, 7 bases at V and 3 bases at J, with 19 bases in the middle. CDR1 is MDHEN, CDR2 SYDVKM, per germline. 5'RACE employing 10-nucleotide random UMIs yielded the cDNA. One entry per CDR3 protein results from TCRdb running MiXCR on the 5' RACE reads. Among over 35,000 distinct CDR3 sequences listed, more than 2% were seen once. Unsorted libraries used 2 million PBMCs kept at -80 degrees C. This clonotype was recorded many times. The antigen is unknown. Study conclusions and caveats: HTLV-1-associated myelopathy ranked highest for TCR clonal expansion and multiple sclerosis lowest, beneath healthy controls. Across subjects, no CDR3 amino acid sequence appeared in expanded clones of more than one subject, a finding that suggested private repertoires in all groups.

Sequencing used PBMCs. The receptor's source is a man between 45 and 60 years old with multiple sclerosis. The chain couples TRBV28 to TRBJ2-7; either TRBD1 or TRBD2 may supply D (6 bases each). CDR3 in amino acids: CASIPGWGAIYEQYF. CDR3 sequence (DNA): TGTGCCAGCATCCCCGGGTGGGGGGCAATCTACGAGCAGTACTTC.